This T cell receptor beta chain is from a study of T cell responses to AZD1222 COVID-19 vaccine. Study observations and caveats: Unmutated variant regions are reportedly the target of nearly half of TCRs that are spike-specific. Clonal diversity was possibly underestimated; the donors were predominantly white British and more often female.

Some clones are missing from TCRdb's copy, which holds only in-frame ones; the method was immunoSEQ multiplex PCR. The top ten clones hold under 3.5% of a sample with approximately 150,000 clones, around 92% of them seen once. On this clone itself: Its antigen is unidentified.

The source of this sequence is an adult in good health. Sequenced here: peripheral blood, sampled on day 0 of AZD1222 vaccination.

This CDR3 is CASSESSWYNSPLHF. DNA for the CDR3: TGTGCCAGCAGTGAATCTTCGTGGTATAATTCACCCCTCCACTTT. The genes are TRBV6-1 and TRBJ1-6; D is undetermined. Trimming took 2 bases from V and 4 from J, leaving 9 bases between them. The CDR3 has 15 amino acids. Germline CDR1 reads MNHNS; CDR2 reads SASEGT.